The 2 T cell receptor beta chains given below trace back to one sample, sequenced in a study of blood T cell repertoires in COVID-19. The assay was immunoSEQ multiplex PCR, and TCRdb's table has in-frame clones only and misses some. The sample yields about 99,000 clones, roughly 81% seen once. The sequencing input was peripheral blood. Receptor source: a man older than 75 with COVID-19, enrolled during active disease.

V is TRBV7-6 and J is TRBJ2-7; 12 nucleotides agree with TRBD1. Germline values: CDR1 SGHVS, CDR2 FNYEAQ. Trimming cost V 4 bases and J 2 bases; bases outside gene matches: 12. The CDR3 spans 18 residues. CDR3 sequence reads: CASSSPRPGQGATYEQYF. The DNA of the CDR3 is TGTGCCAGCAGCTCCCCCAGACCGGGACAGGGGGCCACCTACGAGCAGTACTTC. The whole variable domain, remainder taken from reference TRBV7-6 and TRBJ2-7, is GAGVSQSPRYKVTKRGQDVALRCDPISGHVSLYWYRQALGQGPEFLTYFNYEAQQDKSGLPNDRFSAERPEGSISTLTIQRTEQRDSAMYRCASSSPRPGQGATYEQYFGPGTRLTVT.

This chain links TRBV19 with TRBJ2-1; weak D call: TRBD1 (5 bases). CDR3 length equals 14 residues. V lost 0 bases and J 7 bases, leaving 10 bases between the germline ends. Germline-derived CDR1 and CDR2 are LNHDA and SQIVND (reference sequence). The CDR3 DNA sequence: TGTGCCAGTAGTATAGAAGACAGTGAAAATGAGCAGTTCTTC. This encodes CASSIEDSENEQFF.